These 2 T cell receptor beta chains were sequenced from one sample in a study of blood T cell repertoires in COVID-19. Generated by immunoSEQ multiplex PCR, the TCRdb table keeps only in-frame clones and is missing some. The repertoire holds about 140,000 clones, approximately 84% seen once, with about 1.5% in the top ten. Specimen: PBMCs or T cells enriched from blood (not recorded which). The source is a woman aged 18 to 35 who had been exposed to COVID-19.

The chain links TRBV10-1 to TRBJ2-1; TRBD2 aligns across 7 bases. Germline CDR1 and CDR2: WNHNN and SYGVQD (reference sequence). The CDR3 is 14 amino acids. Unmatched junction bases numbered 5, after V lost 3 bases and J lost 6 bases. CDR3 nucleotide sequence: TGCGCCAGCAGTGAAGCGGGAATGATCAATGAGCAGTTCTTC. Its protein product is CASSEAGMINEQFF.

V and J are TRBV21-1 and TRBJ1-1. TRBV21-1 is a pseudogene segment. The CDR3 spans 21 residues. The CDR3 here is CASSIPEYVYQTPVTNTEAFF. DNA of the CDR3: TGTGCCAGCAGCATCCCGGAGTACGTGTATCAAACCCCGGTAACCAACACTGAAGCTTTCTTT.